One sample yielded the 27 T cell receptor beta chains listed below, sequenced in a study of blood T cells in healthy people across ages (dated by TCRdb to about 2015). Libraries were prepared through 5' RACE. The sequencer was an Illumina HiSeq 2500. A second PCR of roughly 7 to 12 cycles was run with a J-beta primer mix and a sample-barcoded 5' primer. The public reads were run again by TCRdb, first through fastp at Q25 and then through MiXCR, and only productive beta chains were kept. Rows matching on CDR3 protein sequence are summarized as one entry with the most common DNA and genes. Present in this sample are roughly 1.5 million distinct CDR3 sequences, about 45% of which were seen just once. The ten largest clones represent approximately 4% of the sample. What was sequenced was blood. The receptors here all came from a woman between 18 and 30 years old in good health.

V gene TRBV20-1 combines with J gene TRBJ1-1, with D unclear. The CDR3 is made up of 14 amino acids. The V end was cut by 3 bases, the J end by 0 bases, with 11 bases between. CDR1 DFQATT and CDR2 SNEGSKA come from the germline V gene (reference sequence). The CDR3 DNA follows: TGCAGTGCTAGCGAGGCAGCCGTGAACACTGAAGCTTTCTTT. Translating gives CSASEAAVNTEAFF.

This CDR3 reads CASSGSGFYNEQYF. CDR3 nucleotides: TGTGCCAGCAGTGGCAGCGGTTTCTACAATGAGCAGTACTTC. The chain employs TRBV28 and TRBJ2-7; D is perhaps TRBD2 (5 bases). V shed 5 bases and J shed 7 bases, with 18 bases lying between them. Germline CDR1 reads MDHEN; CDR2 reads SYDVKM. The CDR3 covers 14 residues.

The chain combines TRBV5-1 with TRBJ1-1, with D perhaps TRBD1 (6 bases). From germline, CDR1 is SGHRS and CDR2 YFSETQ. Trimming cost V 5 bases and J 5 bases, with 16 bases left between them. The CDR3 loop spans 14 amino acids. The CDR3: CASSTGSGFTEAFF. In nucleotides, the CDR3 is TGCGCCAGCAGTACAGGGTCGGGATTTACTGAAGCTTTCTTT.

The chain recombines TRBV18 with TRBJ1-5, with 7 bases aligning to TRBD1. With 4 bases clipped from V and 6 bases from J, the junction kept 9 bases outside the gene matches. From germline, CDR1 is KGHSH and CDR2 LQKENI. The CDR3 totals 15 residues. The CDR3 nucleotides read TGTGCCAGCTCACACCTTGAGGGGGCGGCTCAGCCCCAGCATTTT. It codes for CASSHLEGAAQPQHF.

A few counts support this clonotype. The chain is built from TRBV20-1 and TRBJ2-5; TRBD1 or TRBD2 may be the D gene (5 bases each). Germline assignment: CDR1 DFQATT and CDR2 SNEGSKA (reference sequence). V was shortened by 5 bases and J by 9 bases, with 19 bases between the two germline ends. The CDR3 totals 13 residues. The CDR3 loop is CSARLREQGAQYF. The CDR3 DNA is TGCAGTGCTCGACTACGGGAACAAGGGGCCCAGTACTTC.

The chain links TRBV7-6 to TRBJ1-5; D possibly corresponds to TRBD1 (6 bases). The germline V gene has CDR1 SGHVS and CDR2 FNYEAQ. V was trimmed by 5 bases and J by 6 bases, leaving 11 bases between them. There are 13 residues in the CDR3. The CDR3 loop is CASSAGVAQPQHF. DNA for the CDR3: TGTGCCAGCAGCGCAGGGGTGGCTCAGCCCCAGCATTTT.

The chain recombines TRBV6-5 with TRBJ2-3; D remains ambiguous. Per the germline V gene, CDR1 is MNHEY and CDR2 is SVGAGI. The CDR3 covers 14 residues. The V and J ends lost 2 bases and 0 bases respectively, with 6 bases between them. The CDR3 reads CASSYTASTDTQYF. Written as DNA, the CDR3 is TGTGCCAGCAGTTACACGGCGAGCACAGATACGCAGTATTTT.

This clonotype was counted only a few times. V and J are TRBV29-1 and TRBJ2-1; D is undetermined. This CDR3 is built from 14 residues. Germline CDR1 and CDR2: SQVTM and ANQGSEA. V lost 2 bases and J 7 bases, leaving 15 bases between the germline ends. CDR3 DNA: TGCAGCGTTGAATCCTCAATACGACGGAATGAGCAGTTCTTC. It encodes CSVESSIRRNEQFF.

This chain links TRBV9 with TRBJ2-5; TRBD2 is a possible D gene (5 bases). The germline V gene has CDR1 SGDLS and CDR2 YYNGEE. This CDR3 has 17 residues. Trimming left V 0 bases short and J 2 bases short, with 17 bases between. In nucleotides, the CDR3 is TGTGCCAGCAGCGTAGGACTAACAGTATTGGGGCAAGAGACCCAGTACTTC. It yields the protein CASSVGLTVLGQETQYF.

The chain has TRBV28 and TRBJ2-7, with D maybe TRBD2 (5 bases). The V and J ends lost 3 bases and 6 bases respectively, with 15 bases between them. The CDR3 totals 14 residues. The germline CDR1 and CDR2 sequences are MDHEN and SYDVKM. The DNA for the CDR3 is TGTGCCAGCAGTTTCGATGGTGGAGGCAGCGAGCAGTACTTC. Encoded protein: CASSFDGGGSEQYF.

The CDR3 region has the DNA TGCGCCAGCAGGAGGGACAGGGTCTACAATGAGCAGTTCTTC. It yields the protein CASRRDRVYNEQFF. The chain links TRBV5-1 to TRBJ2-1; 9 nucleotides agree with TRBD1. Trimming took 5 bases from V and 3 from J; bases not matched to a gene: 3. The germline V gene encodes CDR1 SGHRS and CDR2 YFSETQ. The CDR3 runs to 14 residues.

This clonotype was seen only a few times. Relative to the germline gene, one junction end is altered; a read error may explain this. The J gene is TRBJ1-5, the V gene TRBV6-2 or TRBV6-3, with D perhaps TRBD1 (5 bases). The CDR3 runs 16 residues. Germline loops: CDR1 MNHEY, CDR2 SVGEGT. CDR3 loop: CASSYSVRVNNQPQHF. The CDR3 nucleotides are TGTGCCAGTAGTTACTCGGTCAGGGTGAATAATCAGCCCCAGCATTTT.

V usage is TRBV12-3 or TRBV12-4 and J usage is TRBJ1-1; D might be TRBD1 (6 bases). This CDR3 is built from 14 residues. V was shortened by 5 bases and J by 5 bases, with 15 bases between the two germline ends. In nucleotides, the CDR3 is TGTGCCAGCAGTGTCAGGGGAGGACGGACTGAAGCTTTCTTT. This encodes CASSVRGGRTEAFF.

This clonotype has a handful of counts. The rearrangement joins TRBV5-1 to TRBJ2-3; the match to TRBD2 covers 12 bases. The CDR3 is 16 residues long. Germline CDR1 reads SGHRS; CDR2 reads YFSETQ. Trimming at V came to 3 bases and at J to 4 bases, leaving 6 bases not matched to a gene. The CDR3: CASSSRLAGEADTQYF. The CDR3 DNA reads TGCGCCAGCAGCTCCAGACTAGCGGGAGAAGCAGATACGCAGTATTTT.

A note on this clonotype: Its ends do not fully match the called genes, so a read error is possible. The chain is built from TRBV5-5 and TRBJ2-5; 7 bases map to TRBD2. Germline lookup yields CDR1 SGHKS and CDR2 YYEKEE (reference sequence). This CDR3 is built from 15 residues. CDR3 protein: CAGSLEALLRREQYF. CDR3 coding DNA: TGTGCCGGCAGCTTGGAGGCTCTCCTAAGGCGGGAGCAGTACTTC. Full variable domain (missing parts from reference TRBV5-5 and TRBJ2-5): DAGVTQSPTHLIKTRGQQVTLRCSPISGHKSVSWYQQVLGQGPQFIFQYYEKEERGRGNFPDRFSARQFPNYSSELNVNALLLGDSALYLCAGSLEALLRREQYFGPGTRLLVL.

This clonotype was picked up a small number of times. The gene calls are TRBV20-1 and TRBJ2-3; 9 bases fit TRBD2. The CDR3 consists of 17 residues. Germline V gives CDR1 DFQATT, CDR2 SNEGSKA (reference sequence). Trimming removed 0 bases from V and 0 bases from J; junction bases left unmatched: 7. The CDR3 nucleotides read TGCAGTGCTAGAGACCCCTTTGCGGGAGGGAGCACAGATACGCAGTATTTT. Translating it yields CSARDPFAGGSTDTQYF.

This clonotype was counted between two and nine times. The chain couples TRBV4-3 to TRBJ1-1, with D perhaps TRBD1 (5 bases). This CDR3 comprises 15 residues. The V gene lost 3 bases and the J gene lost 5 bases, with 16 bases spanning the gap. Germline-derived CDR1 and CDR2 are LGHNA and YSLEER. This CDR3 is CASSQQDTSSTEAFF. CDR3 nucleotide sequence: TGCGCCAGCAGCCAGCAGGACACGAGTTCGACTGAAGCTTTCTTT.

In this sample, this clonotype turned up a few times. Since a much larger clone is just one base distant, this may be a read error. The rearrangement uses TRBV20-1 and TRBJ1-2; D unresolved. With 8 bases removed from V and 8 bases from J, the gap between germline ends came to 21 bases. Germline V gives CDR1 DFQATT, CDR2 SNEGSKA (reference sequence). The CDR3 totals 13 residues. CDR3 amino acids: CSYPRKPGYGYTF. CDR3 DNA: TGCAGTTATCCCCGGAAGCCCGGCTACGGCTACACCTTC.

V usage is TRBV20-1 and J usage is TRBJ2-7, with TRBD2 matching 8 bases. Trimming removed 8 bases from V and 0 bases from J; junction bases left unmatched: 6. The CDR3 is 13 residues long. CDR1 is DFQATT, CDR2 SNEGSKA, per germline (reference sequence). The CDR3 DNA reads TGCAGTCCCGGGCTAGCGGGCTCCTACGAGCAGTACTTC. Translation: CSPGLAGSYEQYF.

This clonotype has more than one count but fewer than ten. This chain links TRBV10-3 with TRBJ2-2; no clear D gene. The ends were cut back, 7 bases at V and 0 bases at J, with 6 bases in the middle. The CDR3 consists of 13 residues. Germline-derived CDR1 and CDR2 are ENHRY and SYGVKD. CDR3 in amino acids: CAIMDPNTGELFF. The CDR3, as DNA: TGTGCCATCATGGACCCGAACACCGGGGAGCTGTTTTTT.

The chain joins TRBV15 to TRBJ1-4; 7 bases match TRBD1. V shed 2 bases and J 8 bases; nucleotides not matched to a gene: 8. The CDR3 is made up of 15 amino acids. The germline CDR1 and CDR2 sequences are LNHNV and YYDKDF (reference sequence). The CDR3 here is CATSRIRDSSEKLFF. The CDR3 DNA sequence: TGTGCCACCAGCAGAATCCGGGACAGCAGCGAAAAACTGTTTTTT.

V usage is TRBV20-1 and J usage is TRBJ1-5; D remains ambiguous. This CDR3 has 13 amino acids. Trimming pared 6 bases from V and 3 bases from J, leaving 12 bases between. In germline, CDR1 is DFQATT, CDR2 SNEGSKA (reference sequence). CDR3 sequence (DNA): TGCAGTGCCAACCCCGGGATCAATCAGCCCCAGCATTTT. Its translation is CSANPGINQPQHF.

The chain has TRBV4-1 and TRBJ1-2; no reliable D call. The CDR3 loop spans 16 amino acids. The V end lost 3 bases, the J end lost 4 bases, and 18 bases lay between the germline ends. Germline V gives CDR1 MGHRA, CDR2 YSYEKL. The CDR3 DNA is TGCGCCAGCAGCCAGTCACCTCCAGGACGGATCTATGGCTACACCTTC. The encoded protein is CASSQSPPGRIYGYTF.

This chain joins TRBV20-1 and TRBJ2-1, with D perhaps matching TRBD2 (6 bases). Germline V lookup: CDR1 DFQATT, CDR2 SNEGSKA (reference sequence). Trimming pared 5 bases from V and 7 bases from J, leaving 21 bases between. The CDR3 spans 15 residues. CDR3 sequence: CSALGGGVAGNEQFF. The CDR3 DNA reads TGCAGTGCTCTCGGGGGTGGGGTTGCCGGGAATGAGCAGTTCTTC.

This rearrangement joins TRBV4-1 to TRBJ1-2; possible D gene TRBD1, 5 bases. Trimming left V 0 bases short and J 7 bases short, with 15 bases between. Germline CDR1 MGHRA, CDR2 YSYEKL. The CDR3 is made up of 15 amino acids. The CDR3 region has the DNA TGCGCCAGCAGCCAAGATGGGGGGGTCTCCTCTGGCTACACCTTC. Translating it yields CASSQDGGVSSGYTF.

This clonotype occurred a few times. The rearrangement links TRBV27 to TRBJ1-6; D remains ambiguous. Between the trimmed V and J ends, which lost 7 bases and 7 bases, there was a span of 11 bases. Germline V gene sequence: CDR1 MNHEY, CDR2 SMNVEV (reference sequence). The CDR3 loop spans 13 amino acids. This CDR3 reads CASNPTGNSPLHF. DNA of the CDR3: TGTGCCAGCAACCCGACGGGAAATTCACCCCTCCACTTT.

This clonotype was observed a few times. V is TRBV10-3 and J is TRBJ2-3, with D uncertain. This CDR3 has 13 amino acids. V lost 2 bases, J lost 3 bases, and 6 bases lay in between. Per germline, CDR1 ENHRY and CDR2 SYGVKD. CDR3 amino acids: CAISERPTDTQYF. DNA for the CDR3: TGTGCCATCAGTGAGCGGCCGACAGATACGCAGTATTTT.